These 25 T cell receptor beta chains share one sample of origin, sequenced in a study of blood T cell repertoires in COVID-19. TCRdb's copy holds only in-frame clones and misses some; the assay was immunoSEQ multiplex PCR. Of some 80,000 clones listed, more than 65% are singletons. Sequencing was carried out using peripheral blood. The receptors derive from a woman aged 80 or older with active or convalescent COVID-19.

The chain has TRBV13 and TRBJ2-7; 9 bases match TRBD2. This CDR3 is 15 amino acids long. Germline loops: CDR1 PRHDT, CDR2 FYEKMQ (reference sequence). V shed 5 bases, J shed 1 base, and the junction held 6 bases outside the gene matches. CDR3 residues: CASSRRGGGSYEQYF. The CDR3 DNA sequence: TGTGCCAGCAGCCGGCGGGGGGGCGGTTCCTACGAGCAGTACTTC. Full variable domain (outside the CDR3, taken from reference TRBV13 and TRBJ2-7): AAGVIQSPRHLIKEKRETATLKCYPIPRHDTVYWYQQGPGQDPQFLISFYEKMQSDKGSIPDRFSAQQFSDYHSELNMSSLELGDSALYFCASSRRGGGSYEQYFGPGTRLTVT.

The gene calls are TRBV5-1 and TRBJ1-2; D is perhaps TRBD1 (5 bases). The CDR3 has 15 residues. V was cut by 5 bases and J by 5 bases, with 19 bases left in between. The germline gives CDR1 SGHRS, CDR2 YFSETQ. CDR3 sequence: CASRAGHTGTYGYTF. Here the CDR3 DNA reads TGCGCCAGCAGAGCCGGACACACCGGAACTTATGGCTACACCTTC.

This chain links TRBV4-3 with TRBJ1-2; D is unresolved. The CDR3 loop spans 14 amino acids. Germline V gene data show CDR1 as LGHNA and CDR2 as YSLEER. V was pared by 0 bases and J by 2 bases, with 7 bases between. In DNA, the CDR3 is TGCGCCAGCAGCCAAGATACCCGGAACTATGGCTACACCTTC. This codes for CASSQDTRNYGYTF.

This clone occurred a few times. V usage is TRBV7-9 and J usage is TRBJ2-7; 7 bases are a match to TRBD1. V gave up 5 bases and J gave up 3 bases; unmatched junction bases: 4. The germline gives CDR1 SEHNR, CDR2 FQNEAQ (reference sequence). The length of the CDR3 is 13 residues. The CDR3 DNA reads as TGTGCCAGCAGCCGGGGACAGTTCTACGAGCAGTACTTC. This codes for CASSRGQFYEQYF.

This clone has a single count. This chain joins TRBV6-2 or TRBV6-3 and TRBJ2-5, with a weak D call TRBD1 (5 bases). CDR1 MNHEY and CDR2 SVGEGT come from the germline V gene. V shed 6 bases and J shed 1 base, with 18 bases lying between them. This CDR3 is built from 16 residues. Here the CDR3 reads CASSPNRGPPQETQYF. In DNA form, the CDR3 reads TGTGCCAGCAGCCCTAATAGGGGTCCACCCCAAGAGACCCAGTACTTC.

V usage is TRBV4-2 and J usage is TRBJ2-3, with D tentatively TRBD2 (5 bases). CDR1 and CDR2 from the germline V gene are LGHNA and YNFKEQ. The V end was cut by 3 bases, the J end by 2 bases, with 12 bases between. This CDR3 contains 15 residues. The CDR3 is CASSHRGLDTDTQYF. CDR3 nucleotides: TGTGCCAGCAGCCACAGAGGGCTAGACACAGATACGCAGTATTTT.

CDR3 residues: CASSSPGQGSGANVLTF. DNA of the CDR3: TGTGCCAGCAGCTCACCGGGACAGGGGAGCGGGGCCAACGTCCTGACTTTC. The gene calls are TRBV7-2 and TRBJ2-6; 10 bases match TRBD1. In germline, CDR1 is SGHTA, CDR2 FQGNSA. With 4 bases clipped from V and 4 bases from J, the junction kept 7 bases outside the gene matches. The CDR3 extends over 17 amino acids.

The chain employs TRBV7-2 and TRBJ2-3, with TRBD2 matching over 12 bases. The CDR3 is made up of 20 amino acids. Germline trimming cut 0 bases from V and 1 base from J; bases unmatched to any gene: 11. Germline values: CDR1 SGHTA, CDR2 FQGNSA. The CDR3 spells CASSLARRLAGGPGTDTQYF. CDR3 in DNA: TGTGCCAGCAGCTTAGCACGTAGGCTAGCGGGAGGGCCGGGCACAGATACGCAGTATTTT.

V is TRBV7-2 and J is TRBJ1-1, with D possibly being TRBD1 (5 bases). Germline V gene sequence: CDR1 SGHTA, CDR2 FQGNSA. The germline V and J ends were trimmed by 6 bases and 7 bases, with 21 bases remaining between them. This CDR3 spans 15 amino acids. The CDR3 sequence is CASRLDSRAGGEAFF. For the CDR3, the DNA is TGTGCCAGCAGACTAGACTCGAGGGCCGGGGGTGAAGCTTTCTTT.

V gene TRBV29-1 combines with J gene TRBJ1-1, with a weak D call TRBD1 (6 bases). CDR3 size: 13 residues. Trimming took 4 bases from V and 2 from J, leaving 11 bases between them. The germline V gene encodes CDR1 SQVTM and CDR2 ANQGSEA. The DNA for the CDR3 is TGCAGCGTTGGTGACAGGAGTAACACTGAAGCTTTCTTT. Translation: CSVGDRSNTEAFF.

The sample holds a few counts of this clone. The junction departs from germline at one end; a sequencing error may be responsible. The chain is built from TRBV6-1 and TRBJ2-1; TRBD2 agrees at 8 bases. Germline V lookup: CDR1 MNHNS, CDR2 SASEGT. The CDR3 spans 14 residues. The CDR3 sequence: CASREAGVSDEQFF. The CDR3 nucleotides read TGTGCCAGCAGAGAAGCGGGAGTATCGGATGAGCAGTTCTTC.

This chain joins TRBV5-1 and TRBJ2-3; unclear D gene. The CDR3 has 13 residues. With 4 bases removed from V and 6 bases from J, the gap between germline ends came to 12 bases. Germline V gene sequence: CDR1 SGHRS, CDR2 YFSETQ. The CDR3 spells CASSLEYSDTQYF. Written as DNA, the CDR3 is TGCGCCAGCAGCCTGGAGTACTCTGATACGCAGTATTTT.

The chain uses TRBV6-5 and TRBJ2-7, with TRBD1 matching over 10 bases. Germline CDR1 reads MNHEY; CDR2 reads SVGAGI. Trimming cost V 6 bases and J 6 bases; bases outside gene matches: 11. This CDR3 has 15 residues. This chain's CDR3 is CASRKTGGREGEQYF. The CDR3 nucleotides are TGTGCCAGCAGAAAGACAGGGGGCAGGGAAGGCGAGCAGTACTTC.

This sequence joins TRBV18 and TRBJ2-7, with TRBD1 as a possible D gene (5 bases). The CDR3 has 14 amino acids. The germline V gene has CDR1 KGHSH and CDR2 LQKENI. Trimming cost V 6 bases and J 4 bases, with 16 bases left between them. CDR3 in DNA: TGTGCCAGCTCGGTTCAAAATGGGGCGTACGAGCAGTACTTC. It is translated as CASSVQNGAYEQYF. Combining the CDR3 with reference TRBV18 and TRBJ2-7 gives the whole variable domain NAGVMQNPRHLVRRRGQEARLRCSPMKGHSHVYWYRQLPEEGLKFMVYLQKENIIDESGMPKERFSAEFPKEGPSILRIQQVVRGDSAAYFCASSVQNGAYEQYFGPGTRLTVT.

This chain joins TRBV7-2 and TRBJ1-4; 7 nucleotides match TRBD1. Germline V gene data show CDR1 as SGHTA and CDR2 as FQGNSA. CDR3 size: 15 residues. J was trimmed by 4 bases and V by 0 bases; bases with no gene match: 2. The CDR3 is CASSLAGQSNEKLFF. The CDR3 nucleotides are TGTGCCAGCAGCTTAGCGGGACAGAGTAATGAAAAACTGTTTTTT.

V gene TRBV5-1 combines with J gene TRBJ2-4, with a weak D call TRBD1 (5 bases). Looked up from germline, CDR1 is SGHRS and CDR2 is YFSETQ. V lost 0 bases to trimming and J lost 4 bases, with 11 bases between them. The CDR3 is 15 amino acids. CDR3 sequence reads: CASSLGGQLKNIQYF. The CDR3 coding sequence is TGCGCCAGCAGCTTGGGGGGCCAGCTGAAAAACATTCAGTACTTC.

The gene calls are TRBV7-2 and TRBJ2-3; D is perhaps TRBD2 (5 bases). Looked up from germline, CDR1 is SGHTA and CDR2 is FQGNSA. The CDR3 consists of 16 residues. With 3 bases removed from V and 1 base from J, the gap between germline ends came to 14 bases. The CDR3 protein is CASSFWSPRGTDTQYF. CDR3 in DNA: TGTGCCAGCAGCTTTTGGAGCCCGCGGGGCACAGATACGCAGTATTTT.

This chain uses TRBV11-2 with TRBJ1-5; D possibly corresponds to TRBD1 (5 bases). The V gene lost 4 bases and the J gene lost 0 bases, with 10 bases spanning the gap. Germline CDR1 reads SGHAT; CDR2 reads FQNNGV. The CDR3 is 15 amino acids. The CDR3 reads CASSSVTGSNQPQHF. In DNA, the CDR3 is TGTGCCAGCAGCTCGGTAACAGGTAGCAATCAGCCCCAGCATTTT.

V gene TRBV4-3 combines with J gene TRBJ2-7, with 9 bases that match TRBD1. CDR1 LGHNA and CDR2 YSLEER come from the germline V gene. V gave up 1 base and J gave up 2 bases; unmatched junction bases: 6. This CDR3 is built from 16 residues. The CDR3, as DNA: TGCGCCAGCAGCCAAGTTCGGGGACAGGGTACCTACGAGCAGTACTTC. Its translation is CASSQVRGQGTYEQYF.

The rearrangement joins TRBV7-2 to TRBJ1-6, with a weak D call TRBD1 (6 bases). The CDR3 runs 18 residues. Germline assignment: CDR1 SGHTA and CDR2 FQGNSA. V shed 4 bases and J shed 1 base, with 17 bases lying between them. CDR3 in DNA: TGTGCCAGCAGCTCTCGGGGGGGGGCAGGGTCCTATAATTCACCCCTCCACTTT. Its translation: CASSSRGGAGSYNSPLHF. Looking up the rest from reference TRBV7-2 and TRBJ1-6 gives the full variable domain: GAGVSQSPSNKVTEKGKDVELRCDPISGHTALYWYRQSLGQGLEFLIYFQGNSAPDKSGLPSDRFSAERTGGSVSTLTIQRTQQEDSAVYLCASSSRGGAGSYNSPLHFGNGTRLTVT.

The CDR3 DNA sequence: TGCGCCAGCAGCTTACCCTTGTCCAGGGGGCGCGAATCTGAAGCTTTCTTT. Translated: CASSLPLSRGRESEAFF. The rearrangement joins TRBV5-1 to TRBJ1-1, with 8 positions matching TRBD1. Per the germline V gene, CDR1 is SGHRS and CDR2 is YFSETQ. V was clipped by 2 bases and J by 6 bases; unmatched bases: 15. The CDR3 is 17 residues long.

The chain uses TRBV7-2 and TRBJ2-3; 9 bases match TRBD1. The germline gives CDR1 SGHTA, CDR2 FQGNSA. V dropped 5 bases and J dropped 4; count of bases not matched to a gene: 4. This CDR3 has 14 residues. The CDR3 nucleotides are TGTGCCAGCAGCCGGGACAGGGCGGCAGATACGCAGTATTTT. Translated, it gives CASSRDRAADTQYF.

The chain couples TRBV5-4 to TRBJ2-5; 7 nucleotides agree with TRBD2. J was trimmed by 2 bases and V by 0 bases; bases with no gene match: 4. This CDR3 spans 15 amino acids. Germline loops: CDR1 SGHNT, CDR2 YYREEE (reference sequence). The CDR3 DNA follows: TGTGCCAGCAGCTTGGGGCCGGGGGGACAAGAGACCCAGTACTTC. It specifies CASSLGPGGQETQYF.

The chain is built from TRBV21-1 and TRBJ2-4; TRBD2 is taken as the D call from the table, unchecked against the DNA. TRBV21-1 is a recognized pseudogene. There are 17 residues in the CDR3. DNA of the CDR3: TGTGCCAGCAGCATTAGCGGGGGGGCGGAGGCCAAAAACATTCAGTACTTC. This codes for CASSISGGAEAKNIQYF.

J is TRBJ1-3 and V is TRBV9, with no clear D. The CDR3 extends over 16 amino acids. The germline V gene has CDR1 SGDLS and CDR2 YYNGEE. V lost 2 bases and J lost 0, with 12 bases in between. The CDR3 DNA reads as TGTGCCAGCAGCGTCTCAGCGGCCGCCTCTGGAAACACCATATATTTT. Translation: CASSVSAAASGNTIYF.